The present TCR beta chain was sequenced within a study of cytomegalovirus exposure and HLA in healthy donors (dated 2017 in TCRdb). Describing the broader study: In an earlier analysis of approximately 500 of the donors, around 290 Gb of sequence data and 95 million to 130 million unique TCR beta sequences from 150 million to 200 million T cells were reported. An early release that covered 640 HLA-typed donors contained about 300 gigabases of sequencing data and some 87 million unique TCR sequences. The genetic ancestry cluster associated with self-reported Caucasian donors included around four fifths of the approximately 430 genotyped donors. The study was designed to test whether signatures of past pathogen exposure could be identified by cataloging public T cell receptors. The study used immunosequencing to profile the T cell repertoires of hundreds of subjects and linked those repertoires to cytomegalovirus serostatus. Besides the first cohort of around 700 subjects, a separate validation cohort made up of 90 to 150 different subjects was used. To predict cytomegalovirus infection status, the study combined high-throughput TCR immunosequencing, statistical association of individual TCRs with disease status, and machine learning. In a later analysis, previously published TCR beta repertoires from 666 donors were re-analyzed and high-resolution HLA genotyping was added so that TCR occurrence patterns could be studied. Rather than using new phenotypic data, the later analysis identified candidate immune exposures from TCR beta sequences and from how often those sequences occurred across donors. In an earlier analysis of about 590 of the donors, high-throughput TCR beta sequencing was used to judge whether each TCR beta V gene segment behaved as functional or pseudogenic. Donor age, sex, ethnicity and CMV serostatus were compiled together with the repertoire data. A later genetic analysis took genome-wide SNP genotypes for about 65% of the 666 donors and used that subset as a discovery cohort. All discovery cohort repertoires had been generated on a single sequencing platform. HLA typing covered class I and class II loci at four-digit resolution. The number of typed donors differed by locus: roughly 629-640 for A, B, C, DRB1 and DQB1; 500 to 550 for DQA1; over 600 for DPA1; and some 470 for DPB1. Roughly 5 DR-DQ haplotypes were treated as single units for association and clustering because of strong linkage in the cohort. Across approximately 420 genotyped donors of the cohort, an average of about 220,000 unique TCR beta nucleotide sequences per donor were sequenced, and 15% to 20% of those sequences were non-productive.

Via the germline V gene, CDR1 is SGHRS and CDR2 YFSETQ. The CDR3 runs 14 residues from the cysteine to the phenylalanine. Just the 42-base CDR3 DNA is kept, in frame starting at base 1. Libraries came from the immunoSEQ multiplex PCR assay. For the multiplex PCR, a mixture combining 60 forward primers for TCR Vbeta segments and 13 reverse primers for TCR Jbeta segments was used. The CDR3 region of rearranged TCR beta genes was amplified from genomic DNA with a multiplex PCR assay. The amplified TCR beta libraries were sequenced on the Illumina HiSeq System as 87-base-pair reads. The authors' pipeline ran thus. A later analysis counted 65 million to 90 million unique TCR beta chains across the 600 to 850 repertoires, and some 11 million of these chains were shared by at least two donors. Raw reads were error-corrected and collapsed into unique sequences with a nearest-neighbor algorithm that merged closely related sequences to remove PCR and sequencing errors. Alignment of CDR3 sequences to IMGT reference sequences was used to assign V, D and J gene segments. For a sequence to be retained, a match of at least six nucleotides to both a V gene segment and a J gene segment was required. A rearrangement was called productive if the CDR3 had no stop codons and remained in frame with V and J, and every other rearrangement was called non-productive. Following IMGT convention, CDR3 was defined as the stretch from the second conserved V-encoded cysteine up to the conserved J-encoded phenylalanine. The earlier analysis of 587 of the donors excluded sequences that lacked an unambiguous match to a single V gene segment. An earlier analysis of roughly 590 of the donors called V segments functional above 56.7% productive rearrangements and segregating when the between-donor standard deviation exceeded 5%. A statistical classification framework was developed to diagnose cytomegalovirus status using the catalog of TCR beta chain sequences. In a later analysis, TCR nucleotide sequences were compared against IMGT/GENE-DB human TR gene sequences so that V and J genes could be assigned. The TCRdist pipeline was used in a later analysis to assign CDR3 sequences and most-parsimonious VDJ recombination scenarios. A later analysis defined each TCR beta chain by its CDR3 amino acid sequence plus V-gene family, and excluded reads lacking a unique V-gene family. As a way to deal with suspected cross-contamination and a sequencing artifact, a later analysis dropped approximately 590 nucleotide sequences that were highly shared and had low generation probability. For each public chain, a later analysis derived a clonal expansion index from normalized ranks of inferred template counts within each repertoire. In a later analysis, generation probabilities were computed using a VDJ recombination model fitted to out-of-frame rearrangements, and the results were checked against IGoR. Hypergeometric tests were used in a later analysis to score TCR-TCR, TCR-HLA and TCR-CMV co-occurrence, with a repertoire-size bias correction applied to the TCR pairs. A later analysis estimated false discovery rates by permuting HLA or CMV assignments 20 times. In a later analysis, co-occurring TCRs were grouped using DBSCAN, and TCRdist sequence similarity was added for clustering within HLA-allele-positive subsets. Co-occurrence clustering excluded repertoires with fewer than 30,000 or more than 120,000 public chains, plus five with anomalous nucleotide sharing. What TCRdb holds here is the immuneACCESS table cut down to in-frame rearrangements. Part of the clones is not present; checked against another copy, under half of the missing clones reflect an unresolved V gene, and the others are unexplained. V, J and clone size are taken as reported in that table, and D and trimming were inferred from the DNA itself. This sample comprises about 160,000 clones, around 80% of them detected only once. The ten largest make up 2.1% of the sample.

The cohort comprised 550 to 700 healthy bone marrow donors. At the time of sampling, every cohort member was nominally healthy, though immune exposures that went unrecorded were likely present. The donor was CMV seronegative and belonged to the group of 352 seronegative cohort members. A peripheral blood sample was collected from each donor, and TCR beta sequencing was performed on peripheral blood mononuclear cells. The Qiagen DNeasy Blood Extraction Kit was used to extract genomic DNA from the blood cell samples. Overall study outcomes, separate from this receptor: Linkage disequilibrium might explain the correlated functional status among segregating V segments, but an unknown experimental factor could not be excluded. A later analysis reported that several top co-occurrence clusters appeared linked to parvovirus B19, influenza, CMV and Epstein-Barr virus. While some public TCRs were present in many individuals, most TCR sequences turned up only very rarely across donors. Sequencing depth was assumed to be roughly uniform across donors in the presence/absence analyses, though that assumption may not hold. Because counts were too low, seventeen rarely observed V segments, including chromosome 9 orphons, were excluded from the earlier analysis of 500 to 700 of the donors. Assigning TCR associations to individual alleles was difficult when HLA alleles, especially DR and DQ, strongly co-occurred. At a false discovery rate of 0.05, a later analysis linked about 17,000 TCR beta sequences to specific HLA alleles. According to a later analysis, most CMV-associated TCR beta chains appeared to be HLA-restricted, and the HLA associations seemed to be driven largely by CMV exposure. A later analysis found that HLA-associated TCR beta chains were more clonally expanded and had lower generation probabilities than equally common non-associated chains. A later analysis found that TCR association rates varied across HLA loci, with DRB1 alleles showing the most associated TCRs and HLA-C alleles the fewest. In the study, 150 to 200 TCR beta chains were listed as associated with cytomegalovirus. V-gene and J-gene trimming of TCR beta chains was associated with a missense DCLRE1C variant in a later genetic analysis, and the association was replicated in an independent cohort. A cluster of highly shared sequence variants was judged likely to represent a technical artifact of the sequencing pipeline. In an earlier analysis of about 540 of the donors, most TCR beta V segments were observed in productive rearrangements about 90% or about 30% of the time, broadly matching IMGT annotations. Compared with the roughly 700-donor mean, donors in an Asian-associated ancestry cluster had fewer N-insertions in productive TCRs, according to a later genetic analysis. Because HLA typing was unavailable for some donors at each locus, only the typed subset was used in association tests. A few of the identified cytomegalovirus-associated TCR beta chains were confirmed in vitro to be specific for cytomegalovirus antigens. Some IMGT-functional V segments, including TRBV6-2 and TRBV6-3, could not be distinguished by the 87-base-pair reads and were therefore excluded. In this cohort, only TCR beta chains were sequenced, and detectable features were limited by the absence of alpha or paired-chain data. A further reported finding was that TCR beta sequences accurately predicted the HLA-A and HLA-B alleles for most subjects in the first cohort. In both the original and validation cohorts, the classifier was reported to diagnose cytomegalovirus status with high specificity and sensitivity. Immune exposure information for the cohort was limited to CMV serostatus. The authors suggested that the approach could potentially be extended to other disease states and immunological phenotypes.

As concerns this clone: No cognate antigen has been identified for it. Base qualities are not recorded, but no much larger clone differs from it by a single base.

The sequencing sample was made of PBMCs. The V and J genes are TRBV5-1 and TRBJ2-5; TRBD1 could be the D gene, as 6 bases match. The DNA end lines up better with TRBJ2-7; the J call may be wrong. The clonotype originates from a man in his forties in good health and CMV-seronegative. CDR3 reads: CASSLTGSSYEQYF. The nucleotide sequence reads as follows: TGCGCCAGCAGCTTAACAGGGAGCTCCTACGAGCAGTACTTC.